The clone carrying this T cell receptor (beta chain) was picked up many times. RNA transcripts were the template for amplifying TCR beta CDR3 regions. With the HTBI primer set, the TCR CDR3 went through a first round of RT-PCR. TCRdb re-called the multiplex PCR reads through MiXCR, storing one row per CDR3 protein. The sample lists fewer than 800,000 distinct CDR3 sequences; about 16% were seen once. The data stem from a study of T cells in Graves' hyperthyroidism and ophthalmopathy. With 7 bases removed from V and 1 base from J, the gap between germline ends came to 12 bases. The CDR3 loop spans 13 amino acids. Germline V gene sequence: CDR1 GTSNPN, CDR2 SVGIG (reference sequence).

Material for sequencing was blood. The sequence came from a young man with Graves' hyperthyroidism. This sequence joins TRBV30 and TRBJ2-3; TRBD1 might be the D (5 bases). In DNA form, the CDR3 reads TGTGCCTTTCAGGGCGGACGCACAGATACGCAGTATTTT. Encoded protein: CAFQGGRTDTQYF.